These 31 T cell receptor beta chains were sequenced from one sample in a study of control samples from healthy donors and cancer patients. Profiling relied on immunoSEQ multiplex PCR, and the TCRdb table lists in-frame clones only, not all of them. This sample yields roughly 130,000 clones, of which 91% are seen a single time; roughly 8.7% belongs to the top ten. The sequencing sample was made of blood. Every receptor here comes from a man in his late teens or twenties in good health.

V is TRBV2 and J is TRBJ2-3; D uncertain. Germline CDR1 is SNHLY and CDR2 is FYNNEI. V gave up 2 bases and J gave up 4 bases, with 7 bases separating them. The CDR3 spans 13 residues. This chain's CDR3 is CASSEQSPDTQYF. In DNA, the CDR3 is TGTGCCAGCAGTGAACAGTCCCCAGATACGCAGTATTTT.

This chain joins TRBV27 and TRBJ2-7; the D gene is possibly TRBD2 (5 bases). The V gene's germline CDR1 is MNHEY and CDR2 SMNVEV (reference sequence). This CDR3 contains 13 residues. V was cut by 5 bases and J by 6 bases, with 14 bases left in between. The CDR3 DNA is TGTGCCAGCAGTGCAGCTATGGGAGTCGAGCAGTACTTC. Residues: CASSAAMGVEQYF.

The gene calls are TRBV6-4 and TRBJ1-5; D not certain. Germline V lookup: CDR1 MRHNA, CDR2 SNTAGT. The CDR3 is 11 amino acids. Trimming left V 2 bases short and J 6 bases short, with 2 bases between. CDR3 region: CASSDAQPQHF. CDR3 coding DNA: TGTGCCAGCAGTGACGCTCAGCCCCAGCATTTT.

V usage is TRBV2 and J usage is TRBJ1-5; D is perhaps TRBD1 (5 bases). CDR3 length equals 16 residues. The V end was cut by 2 bases, the J end by 1 base, with 12 bases between. Germline CDR1 and CDR2: SNHLY and FYNNEI. The CDR3 coding sequence is TGTGCCAGCAGTGAACCTGGGGCTGGAAGCAATCAGCCCCAGCATTTT. This gives the protein CASSEPGAGSNQPQHF. The full variable domain, rest sourced from reference TRBV2 and TRBJ1-5, is EPEVTQTPSHQVTQMGQEVILRCVPISNHLYFYWYRQILGQKVEFLVSFYNNEISEKSEIFDDQFSVERPDGSNFTLKIRSTKLEDSAMYFCASSEPGAGSNQPQHFGDGTRLSIL.

V is TRBV7-9 and J is TRBJ1-5; D unresolved. V lost 0 bases and J 5 bases, leaving 5 bases between the germline ends. Per germline, CDR1 SEHNR and CDR2 FQNEAQ (reference sequence). The CDR3 extends over 13 amino acids. The CDR3 sequence is CASSLAPDQPQHF. The CDR3 DNA follows: TGTGCCAGCAGCTTAGCCCCCGATCAGCCCCAGCATTTT. The whole variable domain, remainder taken from reference TRBV7-9 and TRBJ1-5, is DTGVSQNPRHKITKRGQNVTFRCDPISEHNRLYWYRQTLGQGPEFLTYFQNEAQLEKSRLLSDRFSAERPKGSFSTLEIQRTEQGDSAMYLCASSLAPDQPQHFGDGTRLSIL.

The rearrangement links TRBV14 to TRBJ1-2; no firm D call. The CDR3 covers 14 residues. Trimming pared 4 bases from V and 2 bases from J, leaving 11 bases between. The germline V gene has CDR1 SGHDN and CDR2 FVKESK. The CDR3 nucleotides are TGTGCCAGCAGCCCCTACCAGGTGAACTATGGCTACACCTTC. This codes for CASSPYQVNYGYTF. The full variable domain, rest sourced from reference TRBV14 and TRBJ1-2, is EAGVTQFPSHSVIEKGQTVTLRCDPISGHDNLYWYRRVMGKEIKFLLHFVKESKQDESGMPNNRFLAERTGGTYSTLKVQPAELEDSGVYFCASSPYQVNYGYTFGSGTRLTVV.

This clone has a handful of counts. The chain couples TRBV2 to TRBJ1-1; TRBD1 agrees at 8 bases. V lost 6 bases and J lost 3; bases outside the gene matches: 12. Germline CDR1 and CDR2: SNHLY and FYNNEI. The CDR3 sequence is 16 residues long. The CDR3, as DNA: TGTGCCAGCAGGCACGTGTTCGGGACAGGCTACACTGAAGCTTTCTTT. Translating it yields CASRHVFGTGYTEAFF.

This chain uses TRBV7-9 with TRBJ1-2; D is uncertain. This CDR3 is built from 16 residues. From germline, CDR1 is SEHNR and CDR2 FQNEAQ (reference sequence). Trimming removed 5 bases at V and 1 base at J, with 17 bases between. CDR3 nucleotides: TGTGCCAGCAGCCTTTTGTGGCCGTCCTTTAACTATGGCTACACCTTC. Translating it yields CASSLLWPSFNYGYTF.

This chain uses TRBV7-2 with TRBJ2-5; possibly TRBD2 for D (5 bases). Germline V gene sequence: CDR1 SGHTA, CDR2 FQGNSA. V lost 5 bases, J lost 5 bases, and 12 bases lay in between. This CDR3 contains 13 residues. CDR3 protein: CASSPGLIETQYF. CDR3 sequence (DNA): TGTGCCAGCAGCCCCGGACTTATCGAGACCCAGTACTTC.

CDR3 nucleotides: TGCGCCAGCAGCCAAGTTAATAGCAATCAGCCCCAGCATTTT. Translation: CASSQVNSNQPQHF. The chain employs TRBV4-1 and TRBJ1-5, with D unresolved. Germline values: CDR1 MGHRA, CDR2 YSYEKL. The CDR3 is 14 residues long. V lost 1 base and J 0 bases, leaving 4 bases between the germline ends.

The chain combines TRBV7-6 with TRBJ2-2; D remains unclear. This CDR3 comprises 16 residues. The V gene lost 2 bases and the J gene lost 2 bases, with 12 bases spanning the gap. The germline CDR1 and CDR2 sequences are SGHVS and FNYEAQ. The CDR3 sequence is CASSLKNVGNTGELFF. The CDR3, as DNA: TGTGCCAGCAGCTTAAAGAACGTAGGAAACACCGGGGAGCTGTTTTTT.

The J gene is TRBJ2-3, the V gene TRBV2, with D maybe TRBD2 (6 bases). The V gene lost 5 bases and the J gene lost 0 bases, with 18 bases spanning the gap. The length of the CDR3 is 17 residues. Germline V gives CDR1 SNHLY, CDR2 FYNNEI. The CDR3 nucleotides read TGTGCCAGCAGTCAACCCGGGACTGACATCAGCACAGATACGCAGTATTTT. Its protein product is CASSQPGTDISTDTQYF.

This chain joins TRBV2 and TRBJ2-7, with 10 bases aligning to TRBD1. The V and J ends lost 6 bases and 7 bases, in that order; junction bases with no gene match: 9. The germline gives CDR1 SNHLY, CDR2 FYNNEI. This CDR3 contains 14 residues. The CDR3 sequence: CASRERTGGSEQYF. The CDR3 region has the DNA TGTGCCAGCAGGGAAAGGACAGGGGGGTCGGAGCAGTACTTC.

CDR3 sequence reads: CASSFSENTEAFF. CDR3 nucleotides: TGTGCCAGCAGTTTCAGCGAGAACACTGAAGCTTTCTTT. The chain carries TRBV7-6 and TRBJ1-1; D unclear. Germline V lookup: CDR1 SGHVS, CDR2 FNYEAQ. Deletions cut 6 bases from V and 1 base from J, with 9 bases between. CDR3 size: 13 residues. The full variable domain, completed using reference TRBV7-6 and TRBJ1-1, is GAGVSQSPRYKVTKRGQDVALRCDPISGHVSLYWYRQALGQGPEFLTYFNYEAQQDKSGLPNDRFSAERPEGSISTLTIQRTEQRDSAMYRCASSFSENTEAFFGQGTRLTVV.

V usage is TRBV5-1 and J usage is TRBJ2-1; weak D call: TRBD1 (5 bases). The CDR3 totals 18 residues. Germline lookup yields CDR1 SGHRS and CDR2 YFSETQ. Deletions cut 4 bases from V and 6 bases from J, with 26 bases between. Here the CDR3 DNA reads TGCGCCAGCAGCCTGACGACAGCGTGGGTCCTGCCCCGCAATGAGCAGTTCTTC. Amino acids: CASSLTTAWVLPRNEQFF.

The chain employs TRBV6-5 and TRBJ1-4; D unresolved. Germline loops: CDR1 MNHEY, CDR2 SVGAGI. There are 13 residues in the CDR3. Trimming removed 6 bases from V and 7 bases from J, with 12 bases in between. The chain's CDR3 is CASRSGVSEKLFF. The CDR3 coding sequence is TGTGCCAGCAGAAGTGGAGTTTCTGAAAAACTGTTTTTT.

The chain employs TRBV24-1 and TRBJ1-1, with 10 bases lining up with TRBD1. In germline, CDR1 is KGHDR, CDR2 SFDVKD. This CDR3 comprises 13 residues. The J segment lost 7 bases and the V segment lost 3 bases, leaving 1 base of the junction unmatched. Here the CDR3 DNA reads TGTGCCACCAGTGATGGACAGGGGGATGAAGCTTTCTTT. This encodes CATSDGQGDEAFF.

This sequence joins TRBV6-6 and TRBJ1-2; a possible D gene is TRBD1 (6 bases). Trimming left V 5 bases short and J 0 bases short, with 22 bases between. CDR1 and CDR2 (germline): MNHNY, SVGAGI (reference sequence). CDR3 size: 18 residues. CDR3 sequence reads: CASSPDRDTVLPNYGYTF. Here the CDR3 DNA reads TGTGCCAGCAGTCCCGACCGGGACACCGTCTTGCCTAACTATGGCTACACCTTC.

This sequence joins TRBV5-1 and TRBJ1-4; 9 nucleotides agree with TRBD1. V lost 3 bases, J lost 3 bases, and 3 bases stayed unmatched. The germline V gene encodes CDR1 SGHRS and CDR2 YFSETQ. The CDR3 contains 15 residues. The CDR3 region has the DNA TGCGCCAGCAGCTCACAGGGGGCAGCTAATGAAAAACTGTTTTTT. Translation: CASSSQGAANEKLFF.

V is TRBV7-6 and J is TRBJ2-2; no definite D call. The CDR3 extends over 14 amino acids. From germline, CDR1 is SGHVS and CDR2 FNYEAQ. The germline V and J ends were trimmed by 0 bases and 6 bases, with 8 bases remaining between them. In DNA, the CDR3 is TGTGCCAGCAGCTTAGCTGGAGTTGCCGGGGAGCTGTTTTTT. Translated, it gives CASSLAGVAGELFF.

The gene calls are TRBV27 and TRBJ1-2; D perhaps matches TRBD1 (5 bases). The V end was cut by 5 bases, the J end by 7 bases, with 14 bases between. Germline values: CDR1 MNHEY, CDR2 SMNVEV (reference sequence). This CDR3 has 13 residues. CDR3 bases: TGTGCCAGCAGTCTCCAGGGTGCCGGTGGCTACACCTTC. Encoded protein: CASSLQGAGGYTF.

The chain employs TRBV6-5 and TRBJ1-1; possible D gene TRBD1, 5 bases. Looked up from germline, CDR1 is MNHEY and CDR2 is SVGAGI. The ends were cut back, 8 bases at V and 2 bases at J, with 15 bases in the middle. There are 14 residues in the CDR3. The CDR3 nucleotides read TGTGCCAGCGGGAGGGGTCCGGCTAACACTGAAGCTTTCTTT. Translation: CASGRGPANTEAFF.

The chain employs TRBV19 and TRBJ1-6; 7 nucleotides align to TRBD1. The CDR3 is 16 residues long. The V gene's germline CDR1 is LNHDA and CDR2 SQIVND (reference sequence). Trimming at V came to 5 bases and at J to 5 bases, leaving 9 bases not matched to a gene. CDR3 protein: CASSEVRDRNNSPLHF. CDR3 coding DNA: TGTGCCAGTAGTGAGGTCCGGGACAGAAATAATTCACCCCTCCACTTT. Variable domain in full (rest from reference TRBV19 and TRBJ1-6): DGGITQSPKYLFRKEGQNVTLSCEQNLNHDAMYWYRQDPGQGLRLIYYSQIVNDFQKGDIAEGYSVSREKKESFPLTVTSAQKNPTAFYLCASSEVRDRNNSPLHFGNGTRLTVT.

The chain is built from TRBV6-6 and TRBJ2-1, with 14 positions matching TRBD2. The CDR3 length is 14 residues. Germline V gene lookup returns CDR1 MNHNY and CDR2 SVGAGI (reference sequence). The V segment lost 6 bases and the J segment 11 bases; nucleotides outside the gene matches: 6. For the CDR3, the DNA is TGTGCCAGCAGAGGACTAGCGGGGGGCTTGCAGCAGTTCTTC. This gives the protein CASRGLAGGLQQFF.

V is TRBV7-9 and J is TRBJ2-2, with 10 bases matching TRBD1. The CDR3 contains 15 residues. V lost 5 bases to trimming and J lost 7 bases; unmatched junction nucleotides: 7. Germline V gene data show CDR1 as SEHNR and CDR2 as FQNEAQ (reference sequence). The DNA for the CDR3 is TGTGCCAGCAGCCTGACAGGGGGCGACGGCGGGGAGCTGTTTTTT. Translating gives CASSLTGGDGGELFF.

This chain connects TRBV18 to TRBJ2-1, with 8 bases identical to TRBD2. The trim removed 2 bases at V and 5 bases at J, leaving 5 bases unmatched. Germline loops: CDR1 KGHSH, CDR2 LQKENI. The CDR3 has 15 residues. The CDR3 spells CASSPDSGVDNEQFF. The CDR3 DNA is TGTGCCAGCTCACCAGATAGCGGGGTCGACAATGAGCAGTTCTTC. The full variable domain, its missing parts supplied by reference TRBV18 and TRBJ2-1, is NAGVMQNPRHLVRRRGQEARLRCSPMKGHSHVYWYRQLPEEGLKFMVYLQKENIIDESGMPKERFSAEFPKEGPSILRIQQVVRGDSAAYFCASSPDSGVDNEQFFGPGTRLTVL.

V usage is TRBV7-2 and J usage is TRBJ1-2; D uncertain. V shed 2 bases and J shed 8 bases, with 9 bases lying between them. The CDR3 is 12 amino acids. Looked up from germline, CDR1 is SGHTA and CDR2 is FQGNSA. Written as DNA, the CDR3 is TGTGCCAGCAGCTTAAAGCCCGAAGGCTACACCTTC. Its protein is CASSLKPEGYTF.

The J gene is TRBJ1-6, the V gene TRBV5-6, with D uncertain. Trimming removed 2 bases at V and 8 bases at J, with 20 bases between. There are 17 residues in the CDR3. Germline V gene lookup returns CDR1 SGHDT and CDR2 YYEEEE. The CDR3 DNA reads as TGTGCCAGCAGCTTTGACGGGCGGCGGTGGGGAGATTCACCCCTCCACTTT. This sequence encodes CASSFDGRRWGDSPLHF.

This clone was found once. The chain joins TRBV4-1 to TRBJ1-5; D not resolved. The CDR3 runs 15 residues. Trimming stripped 0 bases from V and 9 bases from J, with 15 bases between. Per the germline V gene, CDR1 is MGHRA and CDR2 is YSYEKL. The DNA of the CDR3 is TGCGCCAGCAGCCAAGATCGGGCGGGTGGTTTGCCCCAGCATTTT. Translation: CASSQDRAGGLPQHF.

The chain uses TRBV14 and TRBJ2-5, with D possibly matching TRBD1 (6 bases). V was cut by 3 bases and J by 7 bases, with 12 bases left in between. The CDR3 is made up of 13 amino acids. CDR1 SGHDN and CDR2 FVKESK come from the germline V gene. The CDR3 DNA is TGTGCCAGCAGCCAGGAACTCAGGGGGACCCAGTACTTC. Translation: CASSQELRGTQYF. Drawing the rest from reference TRBV14 and TRBJ2-5, the complete variable domain is EAGVTQFPSHSVIEKGQTVTLRCDPISGHDNLYWYRRVMGKEIKFLLHFVKESKQDESGMPNNRFLAERTGGTYSTLKVQPAELEDSGVYFCASSQELRGTQYFGPGTRLLVL.

The chain joins TRBV7-2 to TRBJ1-4; D ambiguous. V lost 5 bases, J lost 8 bases, and 15 bases lay in between. The germline V gene encodes CDR1 SGHTA and CDR2 FQGNSA. There are 14 residues in the CDR3. In DNA form, the CDR3 reads TGTGCCAGCAGCCCCCGCGAGCGCCGGGAAAAACTGTTTTTT. Protein sequence: CASSPRERREKLFF.